Below are 30 T cell receptor beta chains sequenced from a single sample in a study of cytomegalovirus exposure and HLA in healthy donors. Primers for the PCR totalled 60 Vbeta and 13 Jbeta. The assay was immunoSEQ multiplex PCR, and TCRdb's table has in-frame clones only and misses some. The sample records over 100,000 clones, approximately 10% being singletons. The sequenced sample consisted of PBMCs. These TCRs come from a woman aged 40 to 50 in good health and CMV-seropositive.

The chain has TRBV2 and TRBJ2-2, with D uncertain. The CDR3 is made up of 11 amino acids. V lost 6 bases and J 11 bases, leaving 10 bases between the germline ends. The germline gives CDR1 SNHLY, CDR2 FYNNEI. The CDR3 loop is CASSLRVELFF. For the CDR3, the DNA is TGTGCCAGCAGCTTACGGGTCGAGCTGTTTTTT.

This clone was detected a few times. This chain joins TRBV6-5 and TRBJ1-2, with 9 nucleotides matching TRBD1. Germline assignment: CDR1 MNHEY and CDR2 SVGAGI. This CDR3 comprises 14 residues. Trimming cost V 4 bases and J 4 bases; bases outside gene matches: 4. The CDR3: CASSLGQGGYGYTF. The CDR3 region has the DNA TGTGCCAGCAGTTTGGGACAGGGAGGCTATGGCTACACCTTC.

The chain uses TRBV15 and TRBJ2-7, with 9 nucleotides matching TRBD1. The CDR3 runs 13 residues. V shed 6 bases, J shed 6 bases, and the junction held 6 bases outside the gene matches. Germline V gene sequence: CDR1 LNHNV, CDR2 YYDKDF (reference sequence). CDR3 sequence (DNA): TGTGCCACCAGTTCGGGACAGGGAGGCGAGCAGTACTTC. Protein sequence: CATSSGQGGEQYF.

The V and J genes are TRBV18 and TRBJ2-7; possible D gene TRBD1, 6 bases. This CDR3 region has 15 residues. Germline assignment: CDR1 KGHSH and CDR2 LQKENI. The V gene lost 2 bases and the J gene lost 1 base, with 12 bases spanning the gap. The CDR3 DNA follows: TGTGCCAGCTCACCAGGGGTGACAGGTTCCTACGAGCAGTACTTC. Its translation is CASSPGVTGSYEQYF.

V usage is TRBV19 and J usage is TRBJ2-3; 11 nucleotides agree with TRBD2. This CDR3 spans 19 amino acids. The germline gives CDR1 LNHDA, CDR2 SQIVND (reference sequence). The ends lost 5 bases at V and 0 bases at J; junction bases unmatched: 13. CDR3 sequence reads: CASSRRLAGRTPSTDTQYF. CDR3 DNA sequence: TGTGCCAGTAGTCGCAGACTAGCGGGAAGAACTCCTAGCACAGATACGCAGTATTTT.

The chain employs TRBV5-6 and TRBJ1-1; possibly TRBD1 for D (5 bases). V shed 4 bases and J shed 1 base, with 14 bases lying between them. CDR3 size: 15 residues. Germline CDR1 is SGHDT and CDR2 is YYEEEE. The CDR3 here is CASSGGTFGNTEAFF. In nucleotides, the CDR3 is TGTGCCAGCAGCGGAGGGACCTTTGGGAACACTGAAGCTTTCTTT.

This clone was picked up a small number of times. The J gene is TRBJ2-7, the V gene TRBV5-1; D is perhaps TRBD2 (5 bases). The CDR3 totals 16 residues. V lost 0 bases, J lost 2 bases, and 15 bases lay in between. Germline V gene sequence: CDR1 SGHRS, CDR2 YFSETQ. The CDR3 DNA follows: TGCGCCAGCAGCTTGGGCCTCGGAGGCAGAACCTACGAGCAGTACTTC. Its protein is CASSLGLGGRTYEQYF.

The chain joins TRBV10-3 to TRBJ2-2, with TRBD2 matching over 12 bases. The CDR3 is 15 amino acids. The V segment lost 3 bases and the J segment 4 bases; nucleotides outside the gene matches: 0. CDR1 is ENHRY, CDR2 SYGVKD, per germline. CDR3: CAISELAGGTGELFF. In nucleotides, the CDR3 is TGTGCCATCAGTGAACTAGCGGGGGGCACCGGGGAGCTGTTTTTT.

This clone was seen more than once but under ten times. The rearrangement uses TRBV4-3 and TRBJ2-1; 10 bases are shared with TRBD1. The CDR3 spans 20 residues. Germline lookup yields CDR1 LGHNA and CDR2 YSLEER. The junction had 14 bases not matched to a gene; V was cut back by 3 bases and J by 0 bases. Written as DNA, the CDR3 is TGCGCCAGCAGCCATTTCCTCCGGGACAGGGGATGGAGCTCCTACAATGAGCAGTTCTTC. It specifies CASSHFLRDRGWSSYNEQFF.

The sample holds a few counts of this clone. The V and J genes are TRBV6-6 and TRBJ1-5; the D gene is possibly TRBD1 (6 bases). CDR1 is MNHNY and CDR2 is SVGAGI in the germline V gene (reference sequence). The CDR3 is 15 amino acids. Trimming pared 2 bases from V and 1 base from J, leaving 9 bases between. This CDR3 reads CASSYQGLSNQPQHF. The CDR3 nucleotides are TGTGCCAGCAGTTACCAGGGGTTGAGCAATCAGCCCCAGCATTTT.

The genes are TRBV4-1 and TRBJ2-1; D is ambiguous. Germline V lookup: CDR1 MGHRA, CDR2 YSYEKL. V was clipped by 3 bases and J by 0 bases, with 15 bases between them. This CDR3 is built from 17 residues. The CDR3, as DNA: TGCGCCAGCAGCCAGAGTTTCGTGACAAACTCCTACAATGAGCAGTTCTTC. This codes for CASSQSFVTNSYNEQFF.

This clone was found a few times. The rearrangement uses TRBV5-6 and TRBJ1-5; no clear D gene. Per the germline V gene, CDR1 is SGHDT and CDR2 is YYEEEE. Trimming removed 0 bases from V and 9 bases from J, with 13 bases in between. This CDR3 has 14 residues. The CDR3 protein is CASSLGRGPRPQHF. The CDR3 DNA reads TGTGCCAGCAGCTTGGGGAGAGGCCCCAGGCCCCAGCATTTT.

V is TRBV6-1 and J is TRBJ1-3, with 7 bases aligning to TRBD1. V dropped 2 bases and J dropped 2; count of bases not matched to a gene: 0. The CDR3 has 14 amino acids. CDR1 MNHNS and CDR2 SASEGT come from the germline V gene. CDR3: CASSEQGAGNTIYF. Here the CDR3 DNA reads TGTGCCAGCAGTGAACAGGGGGCTGGAAACACCATATATTTT.

The sample holds a few counts of this clone. V usage is TRBV7-9 and J usage is TRBJ2-3; D is ambiguous. Per germline, CDR1 SEHNR and CDR2 FQNEAQ (reference sequence). Trimming left V 1 base short and J 4 bases short, with 6 bases between. CDR3 length: 13 amino acids. The CDR3 reads CASSLGSSDTQYF. DNA for the CDR3: TGTGCCAGCAGCTTAGGGAGTTCAGATACGCAGTATTTT.

This chain joins TRBV29-1 and TRBJ2-3; D not certain. The CDR3 runs 12 residues. Trimming stripped 1 base from V and 4 bases from J, with 6 bases between. Germline-derived CDR1 and CDR2 are SQVTM and ANQGSEA. The CDR3 DNA reads as TGCAGCGTTGAAGGTGTCTCAGATACGCAGTATTTT. Translation gives CSVEGVSDTQYF.

This clone was seen a handful of times. The chain recombines TRBV5-5 with TRBJ2-3, with D possibly TRBD1 on 6 matching bases. V lost 1 base, J lost 3 bases, and 12 bases lay in between. Per germline, CDR1 SGHKS and CDR2 YYEKEE (reference sequence). This CDR3 is built from 15 residues. In DNA form, the CDR3 reads TGTGCCAGCAGCTTGCAGGGGATAGAAACAGATACGCAGTATTTT. Amino acids: CASSLQGIETDTQYF.

The V and J genes are TRBV4-1 and TRBJ1-2; no definite D call. The CDR3 consists of 15 residues. V was shortened by 4 bases and J by 6 bases, with 18 bases between the two germline ends. The germline V gene encodes CDR1 MGHRA and CDR2 YSYEKL. The CDR3 nucleotides read TGCGCCAGCAGCCCCAGAGGCGGGAGAGCGAATGGCTACACCTTC. Translating gives CASSPRGGRANGYTF.

Comment on this clone: One junction end does not reproduce the germline sequence, and a read error may be involved. V gene TRBV10-3 combines with J gene TRBJ1-1; D unresolved. Germline V gene data show CDR1 as ENHRY and CDR2 as SYGVKD. CDR3 size: 12 residues. The CDR3 region has the DNA TGTGTCATCAGTCAGACACGCACTGAAGCTTTCTTT. Protein sequence: CVISQTRTEAFF.

This clone was picked up a small number of times. V and J are TRBV10-3 and TRBJ1-2; 7 bases match TRBD1. Trimming removed 7 bases from V and 1 base from J; junction bases left unmatched: 6. The CDR3 covers 14 residues. CDR1 is ENHRY and CDR2 is SYGVKD in the germline V gene. The CDR3 nucleotides read TGTGCCATCACCGGGACAGTGGGTAACTATGGCTACACCTTC. It specifies CAITGTVGNYGYTF.

The genes are TRBV5-1 and TRBJ1-4; TRBD1 aligns across 7 bases. The CDR3 runs to 14 residues. The ends lost 1 base at V and 5 bases at J; junction bases unmatched: 2. Germline V gives CDR1 SGHRS, CDR2 YFSETQ. In DNA form, the CDR3 reads TGCGCCAGCAGCTTGCAGGGGGTAAATGAAAAACTGTTTTTT. The encoded protein is CASSLQGVNEKLFF.

This clone was counted between two and nine times. The rearrangement uses TRBV5-1 and TRBJ1-1, with D uncertain. The CDR3 contains 15 residues. Trimming pared 0 bases from V and 0 bases from J, leaving 9 bases between. Looked up from germline, CDR1 is SGHRS and CDR2 is YFSETQ. In DNA, the CDR3 is TGCGCCAGCAGCTTGGCCTGGCAGATGAACACTGAAGCTTTCTTT. Protein sequence: CASSLAWQMNTEAFF.

Note on this clone: Additional DNA sequences in this sample encode the identical CDR3. In nucleotides, the CDR3 is TGTGCCAGCAGTACTGGGGGGGCCGGCACAGATACGCAGTATTTT. It specifies CASSTGGAGTDTQYF. This chain uses TRBV6-6 with TRBJ2-3; tentative D call: TRBD2 (7 bases). CDR3 length: 15 amino acids. The ends were cut back, 5 bases at V and 1 base at J, with 13 bases in the middle. Per germline, CDR1 MNHNY and CDR2 SVGAGI (reference sequence).

The chain has TRBV5-8 and TRBJ2-1, with 7 bases that match TRBD1. Unmatched junction bases numbered 5, after V lost 3 bases and J lost 2 bases. The CDR3 is made up of 15 amino acids. CDR1 is SGHTS and CDR2 is YDEGEE in the germline V gene. As DNA, the CDR3 is TGTGCCAGCAGCTATGGGGACAGCACCTACAATGAGCAGTTCTTC. Protein product: CASSYGDSTYNEQFF.

This clone was counted at least ten times. The chain employs TRBV6-6 and TRBJ1-1, with 7 bases fitting TRBD1. CDR1 and CDR2 (germline): MNHNY, SVGAGI (reference sequence). The CDR3 has 13 residues. With V trimmed by 6 bases and J by 5 bases, 6 bases remained unmatched. CDR3 sequence reads: CASSKGAGTEAFF. The CDR3 bases are TGTGCCAGCAGCAAGGGGGCGGGAACTGAAGCTTTCTTT.

The CDR3 nucleotides read TGTGCCAGCAGCTTGGGTTCAGGGGACACTGAAGCTTTCTTT. It codes for CASSLGSGDTEAFF. The genes are TRBV5-5 and TRBJ1-1, with a possible D match to TRBD1 (6 bases). V lost 0 bases and J 3 bases, leaving 9 bases between the germline ends. The CDR3 totals 14 residues. CDR1 is SGHKS and CDR2 is YYEKEE in the germline V gene (reference sequence).

The J gene is TRBJ2-3, the V gene TRBV27, with D perhaps TRBD2 (6 bases). This CDR3 comprises 17 residues. Per the germline V gene, CDR1 is MNHEY and CDR2 is SMNVEV (reference sequence). Trimming cost V 3 bases and J 0 bases, with 16 bases left between them. The CDR3 nucleotides read TGTGCCAGCAGTTTCCAAGCGTCGGGACTTAGCACAGATACGCAGTATTTT. It specifies CASSFQASGLSTDTQYF.

This clone was seen a few times. The chain links TRBV14 to TRBJ1-4, with a tentative D call TRBD1 (6 bases). CDR3 length: 15 residues. Germline V gives CDR1 SGHDN, CDR2 FVKESK. V lost 4 bases, J lost 8 bases, and 17 bases lay in between. This chain's CDR3 is CASSLHTGLGEKLFF. CDR3 nucleotide sequence: TGTGCCAGCAGCCTACATACAGGGCTGGGCGAAAAACTGTTTTTT. Full variable domain (rest looked up from reference TRBV14 and TRBJ1-4): EAGVTQFPSHSVIEKGQTVTLRCDPISGHDNLYWYRRVMGKEIKFLLHFVKESKQDESGMPNNRFLAERTGGTYSTLKVQPAELEDSGVYFCASSLHTGLGEKLFFGSGTQLSVL.

This clone was seen many times. The V call is TRBV4-1, the J call TRBJ2-1; a possible D gene is TRBD2 (6 bases). Germline V gives CDR1 MGHRA, CDR2 YSYEKL. The CDR3 is made up of 16 amino acids. The V gene lost 0 bases and the J gene lost 5 bases, with 14 bases spanning the gap. For the CDR3, the DNA is TGCGCCAGCAGCCAAGAGGGGACTCGAAGGAACAATGAGCAGTTCTTC. Translated, it gives CASSQEGTRRNNEQFF.

The V call is TRBV5-1, the J call TRBJ2-3; the D gene is possibly TRBD2 (5 bases). The V end was cut by 3 bases, the J end by 7 bases, with 18 bases between. CDR1 is SGHRS, CDR2 YFSETQ, per germline. The length of the CDR3 is 15 residues. This chain's CDR3 is CASSSDERALNTQYF. CDR3 DNA: TGCGCCAGCAGCTCGGACGAGAGGGCCCTTAATACGCAGTATTTT.

This chain links TRBV4-3 with TRBJ1-1; D remains unclear. The V end lost 1 base, the J end lost 1 base, and 10 bases lay between the germline ends. The CDR3 spans 15 residues. Germline lookup yields CDR1 LGHNA and CDR2 YSLEER. DNA for the CDR3: TGCGCCAGCAGCCAAGGCCATACTAAGAACACTGAAGCTTTCTTT. It yields the protein CASSQGHTKNTEAFF.